Listed below are T cell receptor beta chains from one sample, sequenced in a study of cytotoxic CD8 clonotypes in ibrutinib-treated CLL. The data were produced by immunoSEQ multiplex PCR, yet TCRdb's version contains in-frame clones alone and is incomplete. The sample yields about 200,000 clones, around 70% seen once. The specimen comprised PBMCs, sampled after 12 months of ibrutinib treatment. The receptor source for this set is a human donor with chronic lymphocytic leukemia. CDR3s include the opening cysteine and the closing phenylalanine or tryptophan. The D gene is left open where the match is weak. A row's size may be missing; if present it is once, few, many or a size class.

size	V	D	J	CDR3	DNA
once	TRBV19	TRBD1	TRBJ1-2	CASSIGSRGLKNYGYTF	TGTGCCAGTAGTATAGGGTCCAGGGGGCTCAAGAACTATGGCTACACCTTC
.	TRBV18	.	TRBJ2-5	CASSPWQETQYF	TGTGCCAGCTCACCATGGCAAGAGACCCAGTACTTC
.	TRBV15	.	TRBJ2-5	CATSRDPILTEETQYF	TGTGCCACCAGCAGAGATCCTATATTGACAGAAGAGACCCAGTACTTC
.	TRBV5-1	TRBD1	TRBJ1-5	CASSPQGNGNQPQHF	TGCGCCAGCAGCCCACAGGGGAATGGCAATCAGCCCCAGCATTTT
.	TRBV6-5	.	TRBJ1-2	CASSYSISGVDYGYTF	TGTGCCAGCAGTTACTCGATTTCGGGTGTTGACTATGGCTACACCTTC
.	TRBV19	.	TRBJ2-1	CASSPGTPSSSYNEQFF	TGTGCCAGTTCCCCCGGGACTCCTTCGAGCTCCTACAATGAGCAGTTCTTC
.	TRBV4-1	.	TRBJ2-2	CASSWRTGGTGELFF	TGCGCCAGCAGCTGGCGGACCGGCGGGACCGGGGAGCTGTTTTTT
few	TRBV6-1	.	TRBJ2-2	CASIEVAGVNTGELFF	TGTGCCAGCATTGAGGTAGCAGGGGTTAACACCGGGGAGCTGTTTTTT
.	TRBV5-1	TRBD1	TRBJ1-1	CASSPRQGARTEAFF	TGCGCCAGCAGCCCAAGACAGGGGGCGAGGACTGAAGCTTTCTTT
.	TRBV19	TRBD1	TRBJ1-5	CASSTTGGSVNQPQHF	TGTGCCAGTAGTACGACAGGGGGTAGTGTCAATCAGCCCCAGCATTTT
.	TRBV6-5	.	TRBJ1-1	CASSYSTWTSTEAFF	TGTGCCAGCAGTTACTCGACTTGGACGAGCACTGAAGCTTTCTTT
once	TRBV19	.	TRBJ2-6	CASSSLVWTGANVLTF	TGTGCCAGTAGCTCTTTGGTGTGGACTGGGGCCAACGTCCTGACTTTC
.	TRBV11-3	TRBD1	TRBJ2-7	CASSSDRGAEQYF	TGTGCCAGCAGCTCGGACAGGGGTGCCGAGCAGTACTTC
few	TRBV9	.	TRBJ2-2	CASSVDPGVDGGELFF	TGTGCCAGCAGCGTAGATCCCGGAGTCGATGGCGGGGAGCTGTTTTTT
.	TRBV6-5	TRBD1	TRBJ2-7	CASRDQGTGKLRQYF	TGTGCCAGCAGGGACCAGGGGACAGGGAAGCTGAGACAGTACTTC
.	TRBV4-3	.	TRBJ2-1	CASSQEGSSHNEQFF	TGCGCCAGCAGCCAAGAGGGATCGTCTCACAATGAGCAGTTCTTC
.	TRBV7-2	.	TRBJ1-5	CASSLGNQPQHF	TGTGCCAGCAGCTTGGGCAATCAGCCCCAGCATTTT
.	TRBV7-9	TRBD1	TRBJ2-3	CASSLGPTGGGIGTDTQYF	TGTGCCAGCAGCTTAGGTCCGACAGGGGGAGGTATCGGCACAGATACGCAGTATTTT
.	TRBV4-2	TRBD2	TRBJ2-3	CASSQERRGASGTTDTQYF	TGTGCCAGCAGCCAAGAACGGCGGGGGGCTAGCGGAACCACAGATACGCAGTATTTT
once	TRBV9	TRBD2	TRBJ2-7	CASNRAGTSVYEQYF	TGTGCCAGCAACAGAGCCGGGACTAGCGTTTACGAGCAGTACTTC
.	TRBV7-9	.	TRBJ1-5	CASSLQGDYQPQHF	TGTGCCAGCAGCTTACAGGGCGATTATCAGCCCCAGCATTTT
.	TRBV6-5	TRBD2	TRBJ2-7	CASSYGLAGNEQYF	TGTGCCAGCAGTTACGGGCTAGCGGGCAACGAGCAGTACTTC
.	TRBV28	.	TRBJ1-4	CASSLGVLTGNEKLFF	TGTGCCAGCAGTTTAGGTGTGTTAACAGGCAATGAAAAACTGTTTTTT
.	TRBV5-5	.	TRBJ1-5	CASSLWSNQPQHF	TGTGCCAGCAGCTTGTGGAGCAATCAGCCCCAGCATTTT
.	TRBV7-2	.	TRBJ1-1	CASSIVPWLTEAFF	TGTGCCAGCAGCATCGTGCCATGGCTCACTGAAGCTTTCTTT
few	TRBV18	TRBD2	TRBJ2-2	CASSFLREAGELFF	TGTGCCAGCTCATTCCTCCGGGAGGCCGGGGAGCTGTTTTTT
once	TRBV6-5	TRBD2	TRBJ2-3	CASSKTSGPTDTQYF	TGTGCCAGCAGCAAGACTAGCGGCCCCACAGATACGCAGTATTTT